This T cell receptor (beta chain) emerged from a study of OX40 agonist ivuxolimab in advanced cancers. Turning to the study itself: An anti-OX40 (CD134) antibody with agonistic activity, ivuxolimab, was administered to patients.

TCRdb keeps only in-frame clones here, not all; method: immunoSEQ multiplex PCR. Of approximately 74,000 clones listed, over 75% were seen once; the top ten hold roughly 0.5%. Germline CDR1 and CDR2: MDHEN and SYDVKM. The CDR3 is 13 residues long. V was trimmed by 8 bases and J by 3 bases, leaving 14 bases between them. V usage is TRBV28 and J usage is TRBJ2-7; tentative D call: TRBD2 (5 bases). The sequence came from an adult with an advanced solid tumor such as melanoma, head and neck, liver or kidney cancer. The specimen comprised CD4+ or CD8+ T cells sorted from blood, sampled in a trial of the OX40 agonist ivuxolimab. The CDR3 spells CASLRSGGYEQYF. The CDR3 DNA follows: TGTGCCAGCCTGAGGAGCGGAGGCTACGAGCAGTACTTC.